This T cell receptor (beta chain) originates from a study of T cells after somatic rescue of genetic block. This table comes from immunoSEQ multiplex PCR, and its TCRdb copy is limited to in-frame clones, with some not included. This table holds fewer than 15,000 clones, about 70% found once. Germline CDR1 SGHRS, CDR2 YFSETQ. The CDR3 runs to 15 residues. Trimming removed 3 bases at V and 1 base at J, with 14 bases between. The chain has TRBV5-1 and TRBJ2-7, with a possible D match to TRBD1 (5 bases). The sequence was obtained from a man aged 18 to 29. The sequenced sample was peripheral blood mononuclear cells (PBMCs). Here the CDR3 DNA reads TGCGCCAGCAGCTCCGGTGGGGCCCCTTCCTACGAGCAGTACTTC. It yields the protein CASSSGGAPSYEQYF. Based on the CDR3 plus reference TRBV5-1 and TRBJ2-7, the full variable domain is KAGVTQTPRYLIKTRGQQVTLSCSPISGHRSVSWYQQTPGQGLQFLFEYFSETQRNKGNFPGRFSGRQFSNSRSEMNVSTLELGDSALYLCASSSGGAPSYEQYFGPGTRLTVT.